This T cell receptor (beta chain) was recorded in a study of Ad26.COV2.S vaccination and SARS-CoV-2 variants. Treatment in this sample: 15 to 20 received Ad26.COV2.S at low or high dose, single or two shots; 5 received placebo; per-sample allocation not given. Samples came from day 63 after the first vaccine or placebo injection. An Ad26 vector expressing Wuhan-strain SARS-CoV-2 spike served as the vaccine. TCRdb's table, derived via immunoSEQ multiplex PCR, lists solely in-frame clones and lacks some. This sample carries about 390,000 clones, 92% of them seen once, and the ten largest clones take 1.5% to 2%. The CDR3 has 14 residues. CDR1 and CDR2 from the germline V gene are SNHLY and FYNNEI. The ends lost 3 bases at V and 4 bases at J; junction bases unmatched: 4.

The chain is built from TRBV2 and TRBJ2-5; 8 positions agree with TRBD2. Sequencing used peripheral blood, obtained in a trial of Ad26.COV2.S vaccine versus placebo. This clonotype was sampled from a person aged 18-65 years who received the Ad26.COV2.S COVID-19 vaccine or a placebo. The CDR3 loop is CASSEMRGVETQYF. For the CDR3, the DNA is TGTGCCAGCAGTGAGATGCGGGGGGTAGAGACCCAGTACTTC.